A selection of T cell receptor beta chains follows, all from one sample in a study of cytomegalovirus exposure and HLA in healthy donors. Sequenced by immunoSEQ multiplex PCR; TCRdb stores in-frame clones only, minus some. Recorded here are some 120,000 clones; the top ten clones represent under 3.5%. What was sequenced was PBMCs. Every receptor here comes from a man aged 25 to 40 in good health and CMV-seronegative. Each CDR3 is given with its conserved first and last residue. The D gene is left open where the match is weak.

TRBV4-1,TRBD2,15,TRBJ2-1,CASSQEAGVMHEQFF,TGCGCCAGCAGCCAAGAAGCGGGAGTCATGCATGAGCAGTTCTTC
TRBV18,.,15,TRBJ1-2,CASSPGAGKAYGYTF,TGTGCCAGCTCACCGGGGGCAGGGAAAGCCTATGGCTACACCTTC
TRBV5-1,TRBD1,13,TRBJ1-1,CASSFGTDTEAFF,TGCGCCAGCAGCTTCGGGACAGACACTGAAGCTTTCTTT
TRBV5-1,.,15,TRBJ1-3,CASSPGIYSGNTIYF,TGCGCCAGCAGCCCCGGGATTTACTCTGGAAACACCATATATTTT
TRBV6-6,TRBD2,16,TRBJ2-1,CASSYSSGRASNEQFF,TGTGCCAGCAGTTACTCAAGCGGGAGGGCTTCGAATGAGCAGTTCTTC
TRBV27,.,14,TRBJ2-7,CASRLGGPLGEQYF,TGTGCCAGCAGACTCGGCGGGCCTCTCGGCGAGCAGTACTTC
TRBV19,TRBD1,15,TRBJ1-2,CASSITGAGNYGYTF,TGTGCCAGTAGTATAACAGGGGCTGGTAACTATGGCTACACCTTC
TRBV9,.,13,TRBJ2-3,CASSGANTDTQYF,TGTGCCAGCAGCGGGGCGAACACAGATACGCAGTATTTT
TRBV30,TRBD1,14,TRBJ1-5,CAWGGDRDDQPQHF,TGTGCCTGGGGGGGGGACAGGGATGATCAGCCCCAGCATTTT
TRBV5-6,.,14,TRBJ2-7,CASSQWDTVYEQYF,TGTGCCAGCAGCCAATGGGACACGGTCTACGAGCAGTACTTC
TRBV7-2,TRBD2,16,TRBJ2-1,CASSSSRLAGGNEQFF,TGTGCCAGCAGCTCCAGCCGACTAGCGGGAGGCAATGAGCAGTTCTTC
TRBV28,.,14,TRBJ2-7,CASSLGHRVEEQYF,TGTGCCAGCAGTTTAGGACACAGGGTGGAAGAGCAGTACTTC
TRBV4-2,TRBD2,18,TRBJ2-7,CASSQGAGPGLAGVEQYF,TGTGCCAGCAGCCAAGGGGCAGGTCCGGGACTAGCGGGAGTCGAGCAGTACTTC
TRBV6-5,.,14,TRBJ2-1,CASSHRDSYNEQFF,TGTGCCAGCAGTCACAGGGACTCCTACAATGAGCAGTTCTTC